The rows below give T cell receptor beta chains drawn from one sample of a study of CD8+CD57+ T cells in acquired aplastic anemia. TCRdb ran MiXCR on the reads and lists one entry per CDR3 protein. The data hold tens of thousands of distinct CDR3 sequences, with less than 60% observed a single time. Sequencing input: sorted CD4+, CD8+, or CD8+CD57+ T cells (not recorded which) from PBMCs. These receptors all come from a human donor in good health, serving as a control. Both conserved end residues are part of each CDR3. The order of the fields is clone size, D gene, J gene, V gene, CDR3 length, CDR3 DNA, CDR3 protein. The D gene is left open where the match is weak. Clone size appears in some rows only: once, few, many, or a class for an expanded clone.

many | NA | TRBJ2-7 | TRBV20-1 | 14 | TGCAGTGCTATCAGGCTTAGGGGCACCTACGAGCAGTACTTC | CSAIRLRGTYEQYF
NA | TRBD1 | TRBJ1-2 | TRBV27 | 14 | TGTGCCAGCAGCCAGGGGGCGGCTAACTATGGCTACACCTTC | CASSQGAANYGYTF
NA | NA | TRBJ2-3 | TRBV2 | 13 | TGTGCCAGCACCAGGGGATCCTTGGGTACGCAGTATTTT | CASTRGSLGTQYF
many | NA | TRBJ2-3 | TRBV11-1 | 16 | TGTGCCAGCAGCTTAGCGACCCTAGCAGGTACAGATACGCAGTATTTT | CASSLATLAGTDTQYF
NA | TRBD1 | TRBJ1-1 | TRBV15 | 16 | TGTGCCGTCGGGGGACAGGGGGGATTTCGGGACACTGAAGCTTTCTTT | CAVGGQGGFRDTEAFF
few | NA | TRBJ1-1 | TRBV29-1 | 12 | TGCAGCGGGGAGGGATTGAACACTGAAGCTTTCTTT | CSGEGLNTEAFF
many | TRBD1 | TRBJ1-4 | TRBV20-1 | 14 | TGCAGTGCTAGTCGGACAGGGAGTAATGAAAAACTGTTTTTT | CSASRTGSNEKLFF
NA | TRBD2 | TRBJ2-7 | TRBV24-1 | 15 | TGTGCCACCAGTGATGGTAGCGGGGGTCATTACGAGCAGTACTTC | CATSDGSGGHYEQYF
few | NA | TRBJ1-2 | TRBV6-1 | 13 | TGTGCCAGCAGTAGTGAACAGACCTATGGCTACACCTTC | CASSSEQTYGYTF
many | NA | TRBJ2-2 | TRBV15 | 15 | TGTGCCACCAAGAACTCGCTCGCGAACACCGGGGAGCTGTTTTTT | CATKNSLANTGELFF
NA | TRBD2 | TRBJ2-7 | TRBV29-1 | 15 | TGCAGCGTGAACCGACTAGCGGGGGGTTCCTACGAGCAGTACTTC | CSVNRLAGGSYEQYF
NA | NA | TRBJ2-5 | TRBV6-2/TRBV6-3 | 11 | TGTGTCAGCAGTTACCCCGAGACCCGGTACTTC | CVSSYPETRYF
many | TRBD2 | TRBJ2-1 | TRBV19 | 15 | TGTGCCAGTAGTATAGCTAGCGGAGCCTACAATGAGCAGTTCTTC | CASSIASGAYNEQFF
many | TRBD2 | TRBJ2-1 | TRBV20-1 | 15 | TGCAGTGCTAGAGATCCTAGCGGGAGCCTGGATGAGCAGTTCTTC | CSARDPSGSLDEQFF
NA | NA | TRBJ1-5 | TRBV29-1 | 13 | TGCAGCGCCGCCGATGATGGCAATCAGCCCCAGCATTTT | CSAADDGNQPQHF
many | TRBD1 | TRBJ2-3 | TRBV7-9 | 12 | TGTGCCAGTGGCACAGGGGCAGATACGCAGTATTTT | CASGTGADTQYF
few | NA | TRBJ2-1 | TRBV9 | 14 | TGTGCCAGCAGCCGGGGGTGGGGTTCACATGAGCAGTTCTTC | CASSRGWGSHEQFF